Listed below are T cell receptor beta chains from one sample, sequenced in a study of vaccination and CD4 T cells after COVID-19. MiXCR was run by TCRdb on the PCR reads, yielding one entry per CDR3 protein. Among fewer than 10,000 distinct CDR3 sequences listed, approximately 40% were seen once. Their recognized antigens are unknown. The sample comprised CD4+ T cells from blood, cultured in vitro. The receptors were sampled from a human donor who had recovered from COVID-19. CDR3s include the opening cysteine and the closing phenylalanine or tryptophan. Fields, in order: clone size, V gene, D gene, J gene, CDR3 protein, CDR3 DNA. The D gene is left open where the match is weak. Some rows mark clone size as missing; the rest say once, few, many or name a class of expanded clone.

clone size: few; V gene: TRBV20-1; D gene: .; J gene: TRBJ1-2; CDR3 protein: CSASESGNAYGYTF; CDR3 DNA: TGCAGTGCTAGCGAGTCTGGCAATGCCTATGGCTACACCTTC
clone size: .; V gene: TRBV12-3/TRBV12-4; D gene: .; J gene: TRBJ1-2; CDR3 protein: CASSLGRQNYGYTF; CDR3 DNA: TGTGCCAGCAGTTTGGGACGGCAGAACTATGGCTACACCTTC
clone size: .; V gene: TRBV20-1; D gene: .; J gene: TRBJ2-7; CDR3 protein: CSARREVATAYEQYF; CDR3 DNA: TGCAGTGCTAGGAGGGAGGTTGCCACAGCCTACGAGCAGTACTTC
clone size: .; V gene: TRBV11-2; D gene: TRBD2; J gene: TRBJ2-5; CDR3 protein: CASGSSGGYQETQYF; CDR3 DNA: TGTGCCAGCGGCTCTAGCGGGGGGTACCAAGAGACCCAGTACTTC
clone size: .; V gene: TRBV11-2; D gene: .; J gene: TRBJ1-1; CDR3 protein: CASSSLRQGYTEAFF; CDR3 DNA: TGTGCCAGCAGCTCCCTTCGACAAGGGTACACTGAAGCTTTCTTT
clone size: .; V gene: TRBV12-5; D gene: .; J gene: TRBJ1-5; CDR3 protein: CASGSVELSNQPQHF; CDR3 DNA: TGTGCTAGTGGTTCAGTCGAACTCAGCAATCAGCCCCAGCATTTT
clone size: .; V gene: TRBV6-1; D gene: TRBD2; J gene: TRBJ2-3; CDR3 protein: CASSRDYTDTQYF; CDR3 DNA: TGTGCCAGCAGTAGGGACTACACAGATACGCAGTATTTT
clone size: large; V gene: TRBV7-2; D gene: .; J gene: TRBJ1-6; CDR3 protein: CASSSPPGGLTLHF; CDR3 DNA: TGTGCCAGCAGCTCACCCCCTGGTGGCCTCACCCTCCACTTT
clone size: .; V gene: TRBV11-3; D gene: TRBD1; J gene: TRBJ2-1; CDR3 protein: CASIGGQGNEQFF; CDR3 DNA: TGTGCCAGCATCGGGGGACAGGGGAATGAGCAGTTCTTC
clone size: few; V gene: TRBV2; D gene: .; J gene: TRBJ1-1; CDR3 protein: CASSGRIEAFF; CDR3 DNA: TGTGCCAGCAGTGGTAGGATTGAAGCTTTCTTT
clone size: .; V gene: TRBV2; D gene: .; J gene: TRBJ2-5; CDR3 protein: CASSAHAGETQYF; CDR3 DNA: TGTGCCAGCAGCGCCCACGCGGGAGAGACCCAGTACTTC
clone size: few; V gene: TRBV5-1; D gene: TRBD2; J gene: TRBJ2-5; CDR3 protein: CASSGAGGVQETQYF; CDR3 DNA: TGCGCCAGCTCAGGGGCGGGGGGCGTTCAAGAGACCCAGTACTTC
clone size: .; V gene: TRBV19; D gene: .; J gene: TRBJ1-3; CDR3 protein: CASSIRRGSSGNTIYF; CDR3 DNA: TGTGCCAGTAGTATTAGGAGGGGGAGCTCTGGAAACACCATATATTTT
clone size: .; V gene: TRBV10-2; D gene: .; J gene: TRBJ2-7; CDR3 protein: CASSGEIYEQYF; CDR3 DNA: TGCGCCAGCAGTGGGGAGATATACGAGCAGTACTTC
clone size: .; V gene: TRBV7-2; D gene: TRBD2; J gene: TRBJ2-5; CDR3 protein: CASSFGRLAGRLKQETQYF; CDR3 DNA: TGTGCCAGCAGCTTTGGACGACTAGCGGGGCGCTTAAAACAAGAGACCCAGTACTTC
clone size: few; V gene: TRBV5-4; D gene: TRBD1; J gene: TRBJ1-2; CDR3 protein: CASSFDRGGLAYGYTF; CDR3 DNA: TGTGCCAGCAGCTTCGACAGGGGGGGGCTAGCCTATGGCTACACCTTC
clone size: .; V gene: TRBV9; D gene: .; J gene: TRBJ2-3; CDR3 protein: CASSVEGIWGTDTQYF; CDR3 DNA: TGTGCCAGCAGCGTAGAGGGGATTTGGGGCACAGATACGCAGTATTTT
clone size: .; V gene: TRBV20-1; D gene: TRBD2; J gene: TRBJ2-1; CDR3 protein: CSARRLAGPSYNEQFF; CDR3 DNA: TGCAGTGCTAGGCGGCTAGCGGGGCCGTCCTACAATGAGCAGTTCTTC
clone size: .; V gene: TRBV23-1; D gene: .; J gene: TRBJ1-2; CDR3 protein: CASSQAGYTF; CDR3 DNA: TGCGCCAGCAGCCAAGCGGGCTACACCTTC
clone size: .; V gene: TRBV15; D gene: .; J gene: TRBJ2-2; CDR3 protein: CATSRAVGFTGELFF; CDR3 DNA: TGTGCCACCAGCAGGGCAGTAGGGTTCACCGGGGAGCTGTTTTTT
clone size: .; V gene: TRBV2; D gene: .; J gene: TRBJ2-7; CDR3 protein: CASSYTGEQYF; CDR3 DNA: TGTGCCAGCAGTTACACGGGCGAGCAGTACTTC
clone size: few; V gene: TRBV19; D gene: TRBD2; J gene: TRBJ2-2; CDR3 protein: CASSRLASTGELFF; CDR3 DNA: TGTGCCAGTAGTCGACTAGCGAGCACCGGGGAGCTGTTTTTT
clone size: .; V gene: TRBV29-1; D gene: .; J gene: TRBJ1-2; CDR3 protein: CSVEPHQGYGYTF; CDR3 DNA: TGCAGCGTTGAGCCCCACCAGGGCTATGGCTACACCTTC
clone size: few; V gene: TRBV19; D gene: TRBD1; J gene: TRBJ2-2; CDR3 protein: CASSISPTGSGELFF; CDR3 DNA: TGTGCCAGTAGTATAAGTCCGACAGGGTCCGGGGAGCTGTTTTTT
clone size: .; V gene: TRBV12-3/TRBV12-4; D gene: TRBD2; J gene: TRBJ2-3; CDR3 protein: CASSLVLRGGFTDTQYF; CDR3 DNA: TGTGCCAGCAGTTTGGTGTTGCGGGGGGGTTTCACAGATACGCAGTATTTT
clone size: few; V gene: TRBV7-6; D gene: .; J gene: TRBJ2-5; CDR3 protein: CASSLAGLEETQYF; CDR3 DNA: TGTGCCAGCAGCTTAGCGGGGCTAGAAGAGACCCAGTACTTC